Each of the 9 T cell receptor beta chains below was sequenced from the same sample in a study of T cell clones after liver transplantation. TCRdb's table, derived via immunoSEQ multiplex PCR, lists solely in-frame clones and lacks some. Here the sample spans under 55,000 clones, roughly nine tenths being singletons. The sample consisted of CD8+ T cells from blood, taken 12 months after liver transplant. Receptor source: a human patient who received a liver transplant. T cells may partly derive from the graft donor.

This chain connects TRBV2 to TRBJ2-3, with 9 bases matching TRBD1. The length of the CDR3 is 19 residues. CDR1 SNHLY and CDR2 FYNNEI come from the germline V gene. V lost 7 bases, J lost 3 bases, and 20 bases stayed unmatched. CDR3 sequence reads: CASTAPDAGTGFWTDTQYF. The CDR3, as DNA: TGTGCCAGCACCGCCCCAGACGCCGGGACAGGGTTTTGGACAGATACGCAGTATTTT.

This rearrangement joins TRBV30 to TRBJ2-6, with 8 bases lining up with TRBD1. CDR3 length: 13 residues. Trimming cost V 5 bases and J 9 bases; bases outside gene matches: 6. Looked up from germline, CDR1 is GTSNPN and CDR2 is SVGIG (reference sequence). The CDR3 protein is CAWRTGNNNVLTF. CDR3 coding DNA: TGTGCCTGGCGGACAGGGAATAACAACGTCCTGACTTTC.

The chain uses TRBV2 and TRBJ1-2, with no clear D. The CDR3 loop spans 17 amino acids. V was clipped by 3 bases and J by 4 bases, with 21 bases between them. Germline V gene data show CDR1 as SNHLY and CDR2 as FYNNEI. CDR3 residues: CASSDLGRRDYVYGYTF. CDR3 coding DNA: TGTGCCAGCAGTGATTTGGGCAGAAGAGACTATGTCTATGGCTACACCTTC.

Notes on this clone: Other DNA sequences in this specimen translate into the identical CDR3. The chain combines TRBV19 with TRBJ1-1; D remains ambiguous. The CDR3 has 12 residues. V lost 9 bases to trimming and J lost 1 base, with 9 bases between them. Germline V gene lookup returns CDR1 LNHDA and CDR2 SQIVND (reference sequence). The CDR3 region is CASSWGNTEAFF. The DNA of the CDR3 is TGTGCCAGCAGCTGGGGGAACACTGAAGCTTTCTTT.

The J gene is TRBJ1-2, the V gene TRBV4-3, with TRBD1 matching over 7 bases. Germline V gives CDR1 LGHNA, CDR2 YSLEER. This CDR3 spans 14 amino acids. After removal of 0 bases from V and 5 bases from J, the junction contained 3 bases not matched to a gene. The CDR3: CASSQDLQGYGYTF. CDR3 in DNA: TGCGCCAGCAGCCAAGATCTACAGGGGTATGGCTACACCTTC.

This chain uses TRBV7-6 with TRBJ1-5, with D unclear. The germline V gene has CDR1 SGHVS and CDR2 FNYEAQ. V was trimmed by 5 bases and J by 0 bases, leaving 8 bases between them. The CDR3 spans 14 residues. The CDR3 sequence: CASSPDVSNQPQHF. DNA of the CDR3: TGTGCCAGCAGCCCCGACGTTAGCAATCAGCCCCAGCATTTT. Full variable domain (outside the CDR3, taken from reference TRBV7-6 and TRBJ1-5): GAGVSQSPRYKVTKRGQDVALRCDPISGHVSLYWYRQALGQGPEFLTYFNYEAQQDKSGLPNDRFSAERPEGSISTLTIQRTEQRDSAMYRCASSPDVSNQPQHFGDGTRLSIL.

The chain links TRBV11-2 to TRBJ2-1; 11 positions match TRBD2. The CDR3 runs to 16 residues. Germline values: CDR1 SGHAT, CDR2 FQNNGV. The V gene end was trimmed by 5 bases and the J gene end by 9 bases; junction bases not matched to a gene: 12. The CDR3 loop reads CASSPSSGRPVGEQFF. As DNA, the CDR3 is TGTGCCAGCAGCCCCTCTAGCGGGAGGCCGGTGGGTGAGCAGTTCTTC.

This clone was seen a single time. The chain links TRBV6-1 to TRBJ1-2; D remains unclear. The ends were cut back, 1 base at V and 2 bases at J, with 14 bases in the middle. The CDR3 has 16 residues. Germline V lookup: CDR1 MNHNS, CDR2 SASEGT. Written as DNA, the CDR3 is TGTGCCAGCAGTGAAGTGGAAGGCAGCCCAAACTATGGCTACACCTTC. Translated, it gives CASSEVEGSPNYGYTF.

This clone was seen repeatedly, ten times or more. V is TRBV6-5 and J is TRBJ2-7; no reliable D call. CDR3 size: 13 residues. Germline V lookup: CDR1 MNHEY, CDR2 SVGAGI. Trimming removed 2 bases from V and 1 base from J, with 6 bases in between. CDR3 bases: TGTGCCAGCAGTTACCTAGGTTCCTACGAGCAGTACTTC. Protein sequence: CASSYLGSYEQYF.